One sample yielded the 21 T cell receptor beta chains listed below, sequenced in a study of CD8 T cells in Susac syndrome. The authors reverse transcribed 0.5 to 1 ug RNA with random hexamers. TCRdb processed the immunoSEQ multiplex PCR reads anew with MiXCR; each CDR3 protein has one entry. The sample lists about 240,000 distinct CDR3 sequences; 90% to 96% were seen once. The sample was CD4+ T cells from PBMCs. These TCRs come from a human donor with Susac syndrome.

This sequence joins TRBV20-1 and TRBJ2-2; the D is unclear. CDR1 is DFQATT and CDR2 is SNEGSKA in the germline V gene (reference sequence). With 2 bases removed from V and 6 bases from J, the gap between germline ends came to 10 bases. This CDR3 has 13 residues. DNA of the CDR3: TGCAGTGCTAGACCCCAAACGGCCGGGGAGCTGTTTTTT. Translated: CSARPQTAGELFF.

This rearrangement joins TRBV7-2 to TRBJ2-7; possible D gene TRBD2, 6 bases. Trimming removed 3 bases from V and 5 bases from J, with 14 bases in between. The CDR3 runs to 14 residues. The germline gives CDR1 SGHTA, CDR2 FQGNSA. CDR3 coding DNA: TGTGCCAGCAGCTTGTATGGGGGGTTCGACGAGCAGTACTTC. Protein: CASSLYGGFDEQYF.

This clonotype occurred once. The chain couples TRBV20-1 to TRBJ2-1; tentatively, D is TRBD2 (5 bases). The germline CDR1 and CDR2 sequences are DFQATT and SNEGSKA (reference sequence). The CDR3 consists of 15 residues. Trimming shortened V by 1 base and J by 5 bases, and 15 bases separated the two germline ends. CDR3 nucleotides: TGCAGTGCTAGAGGGTCGGGGAGAAGGGACAATGAGCAGTTCTTC. It is translated as CSARGSGRRDNEQFF.

CDR3 DNA sequence: TGCGCCAGCAGCTTGGTCGGCAGGGTGACTGAAGCTTTCTTT. It is translated as CASSLVGRVTEAFF. V usage is TRBV5-1 and J usage is TRBJ1-1; D is possibly TRBD1 (5 bases). The CDR3 runs to 14 residues. With 0 bases removed from V and 5 bases from J, the gap between germline ends came to 11 bases. CDR1 and CDR2 (germline): SGHRS, YFSETQ.

The rearrangement joins TRBV6-5 to TRBJ2-3, with no clear D. Germline assignment: CDR1 MNHEY and CDR2 SVGAGI. V lost 6 bases to trimming and J lost 4 bases, with 8 bases between them. CDR3 length equals 12 residues. The chain's CDR3 is CASRDVADTQYF. Here the CDR3 DNA reads TGTGCCAGCAGGGATGTGGCAGATACGCAGTATTTT.

This clonotype was detected once. This sequence joins TRBV15 and TRBJ2-3; D may be TRBD2 (5 bases). This CDR3 has 17 residues. CDR1 and CDR2 from the germline V gene are LNHNV and YYDKDF (reference sequence). V was pared by 1 base and J by 2 bases, with 16 bases between. For the CDR3, the DNA is TGTGCCACCAGCAGAGCCGCCAGAGGAGGTAACACAGATACGCAGTATTTT. Its translation: CATSRAARGGNTDTQYF. Supplemented by reference TRBV15 and TRBJ2-3, the full variable domain reads DAMVIQNPRYQVTQFGKPVTLSCSQTLNHNVMYWYQQKSSQAPKLLFHYYDKDFNNEADTPDNFQSRRPNTSFCFLDIRSPGLGDTAMYLCATSRAARGGNTDTQYFGPGTRLTVL.

The gene calls are TRBV4-1 and TRBJ2-5, with 9 nucleotides matching TRBD2. This CDR3 is 16 amino acids long. Germline CDR1 is MGHRA and CDR2 is YSYEKL. The J segment lost 4 bases and the V segment lost 0 bases, leaving 6 bases of the junction unmatched. CDR3 in amino acids: CASSQDGLAGRETQYF. DNA of the CDR3: TGCGCCAGCAGCCAAGATGGGCTAGCGGGAAGAGAGACCCAGTACTTC.

This chain joins TRBV5-1 and TRBJ1-5; no definite D call. The ends were cut back, 3 bases at V and 3 bases at J, with 10 bases in the middle. Germline CDR1 reads SGHRS; CDR2 reads YFSETQ. This CDR3 is built from 14 residues. This chain's CDR3 is CASSSGIPNQPQHF. The CDR3 DNA is TGCGCCAGCAGCTCCGGGATACCCAATCAGCCCCAGCATTTT.

The gene calls are TRBV5-1 and TRBJ2-7, with 10 bases that match TRBD2. The CDR3 contains 15 residues. Unmatched junction bases numbered 4, after V lost 0 bases and J lost 4 bases. Per the germline V gene, CDR1 is SGHRS and CDR2 is YFSETQ. The CDR3 protein is CASSLVPSGSYEQYF. Written as DNA, the CDR3 is TGCGCCAGCAGCTTGGTTCCTAGCGGGAGTTACGAGCAGTACTTC.

The rearrangement links TRBV5-1 to TRBJ2-1; 8 bases fit TRBD2. Germline-derived CDR1 and CDR2 are SGHRS and YFSETQ. The CDR3 runs 15 residues. V shed 0 bases, J shed 3 bases, and the junction held 2 bases outside the gene matches. CDR3 sequence: CASSLVLADYNEQFF. The CDR3 DNA reads TGCGCCAGCAGCTTGGTACTAGCGGACTACAATGAGCAGTTCTTC. Based on the CDR3 plus reference TRBV5-1 and TRBJ2-1, the full variable domain is KAGVTQTPRYLIKTRGQQVTLSCSPISGHRSVSWYQQTPGQGLQFLFEYFSETQRNKGNFPGRFSGRQFSNSRSEMNVSTLELGDSALYLCASSLVLADYNEQFFGPGTRLTVL.

The chain uses TRBV30 and TRBJ1-2, with 8 bases fitting TRBD1. Germline V gene data show CDR1 as GTSNPN and CDR2 as SVGIG (reference sequence). This CDR3 spans 13 amino acids. Trimming at V came to 2 bases and at J to 8 bases, leaving 7 bases not matched to a gene. The CDR3 spells CAWSIQGAVGYTF. For the CDR3, the DNA is TGTGCCTGGAGTATCCAGGGGGCAGTAGGCTACACCTTC.

The table lists this clonotype with a count of one. The chain joins TRBV20-1 to TRBJ2-7; tentative D call: TRBD2 (6 bases). The V end lost 6 bases, the J end lost 4 bases, and 16 bases lay between the germline ends. This CDR3 comprises 13 residues. Germline values: CDR1 DFQATT, CDR2 SNEGSKA (reference sequence). CDR3 region: CSASGLAQYEQYF. DNA for the CDR3: TGCAGTGCCAGCGGGCTAGCGCAGTACGAGCAGTACTTC.

V gene TRBV18 combines with J gene TRBJ2-3, with 10 bases identical to TRBD1. Trimming cost V 2 bases and J 6 bases; bases outside gene matches: 5. This CDR3 has 15 residues. Germline V gene data show CDR1 as KGHSH and CDR2 as LQKENI. Here the CDR3 DNA reads TGTGCCAGCTCACCAGGGACAGGGGTGTTGGATACGCAGTATTTT. This codes for CASSPGTGVLDTQYF.

DNA for the CDR3: TGTGCCAGCAGCCACGGACAGTACAATGAGCAGTTCTTC. Translation: CASSHGQYNEQFF. The chain uses TRBV3-1 and TRBJ2-1; D might be TRBD1 (6 bases). This CDR3 contains 13 residues. CDR1 and CDR2 (germline): LGHDT, YNNKEL (reference sequence). V lost 3 bases to trimming and J lost 4 bases, with 7 bases between them.

V and J are TRBV30 and TRBJ1-2, with 7 bases identical to TRBD1. V was pared by 2 bases and J by 5 bases, with 8 bases of the junction left unmatched. This CDR3 contains 14 residues. CDR1 and CDR2 (germline): GTSNPN, SVGIG (reference sequence). CDR3 region: CAWSTPTGPYGYTF. In DNA form, the CDR3 reads TGTGCCTGGAGTACACCGACAGGGCCTTATGGCTACACCTTC.

The J gene is TRBJ2-3, the V gene TRBV25-1; 12 bases line up with TRBD2. CDR3 length: 15 residues. Unmatched junction bases numbered 3, after V lost 6 bases and J lost 2 bases. The germline gives CDR1 MGHDK, CDR2 SYGVNS. CDR3 in amino acids: CASSGLAGLTDTQYF. The DNA for the CDR3 is TGTGCCAGCAGCGGACTAGCGGGACTCACAGATACGCAGTATTTT.

The gene calls are TRBV5-1 and TRBJ2-2; D is perhaps TRBD2 (6 bases). V shed 4 bases and J shed 4 bases, with 17 bases lying between them. The CDR3 totals 16 residues. Germline V gene lookup returns CDR1 SGHRS and CDR2 YFSETQ. For the CDR3, the DNA is TGCGCCAGCAGCGGCGGGACCTACGTAGGCACCGGGGAGCTGTTTTTT. It is translated as CASSGGTYVGTGELFF.

The genes are TRBV5-1 and TRBJ2-6; the D gene could be TRBD1 or TRBD2 (5 bases each). Trimming took off 4 bases at V and 6 bases at J, with 14 bases between the two ends. CDR1 SGHRS and CDR2 YFSETQ come from the germline V gene. CDR3 length: 15 residues. The CDR3 region is CASSGDVGLANVLTF. As DNA, the CDR3 is TGCGCCAGCAGCGGGGACGTTGGCCTGGCCAACGTCCTGACTTTC. The full variable domain, rest sourced from reference TRBV5-1 and TRBJ2-6, is KAGVTQTPRYLIKTRGQQVTLSCSPISGHRSVSWYQQTPGQGLQFLFEYFSETQRNKGNFPGRFSGRQFSNSRSEMNVSTLELGDSALYLCASSGDVGLANVLTFGAGSRLTVL.

J is TRBJ1-2 and V is TRBV27; tentatively, D is TRBD1 (6 bases). Germline CDR1 is MNHEY and CDR2 is SMNVEV (reference sequence). The ends were cut back, 8 bases at V and 5 bases at J, with 18 bases in the middle. The length of the CDR3 is 14 residues. CDR3 region: CASSRGGHDYGYTF. CDR3 sequence (DNA): TGTGCCAGCTCAAGGGGGGGTCACGATTATGGCTACACCTTC.

The chain employs TRBV20-1 and TRBJ2-7; TRBD2 matches 9 bases. CDR1 and CDR2 (germline): DFQATT, SNEGSKA (reference sequence). The CDR3 runs to 13 residues. With 2 bases clipped from V and 3 bases from J, the junction kept 2 bases outside the gene matches. As DNA, the CDR3 is TGCAGTGCTAGACTTAGCGGGAGCTACGAGCAGTACTTC. Protein: CSARLSGSYEQYF.

This chain uses TRBV6-2 or TRBV6-3 with TRBJ1-1; 7 bases map to TRBD1. Germline trimming cut 6 bases from V and 0 bases from J; bases unmatched to any gene: 7. This CDR3 region has 15 residues. Germline V lookup: CDR1 MNHEY, CDR2 SVGEGT. For the CDR3, the DNA is TGTGCCAGCAGAGCCGGGACAGCGATGAACACTGAAGCTTTCTTT. This encodes CASRAGTAMNTEAFF.